This TCR beta chain emerged from a study of T-cell memory formation after mild COVID-19. In the study overall: Most TCR clusters belonged to a single donor. Points from the study as a whole: Several responding clones turned up in pre-infection memory, indicating that cross-reactive memory may have taken part. Clones contracting over day 15 to 85 were CD4/CD8 balanced, with later expanders leaning CD4+.

TCRdb reanalysed the 5' RACE reads using MiXCR and keeps one entry per CDR3 protein. The sample has approximately 270,000 distinct CDR3 sequences, 15% to 20% seen once. This CDR3 has 13 amino acids. The germline V gene encodes CDR1 SEHNR and CDR2 FQNEAQ (reference sequence). Between the trimmed V and J ends, which lost 0 bases and 9 bases, there was a span of 9 bases. This clonotype has a handful of counts. No antigen is known for it. The source material was PBMCs or a T cell subset sorted from them (not recorded which). The V and J genes are TRBV7-9 and TRBJ1-5; D not certain. The TCR comes from a young man who had mild COVID-19 (a few samples of this study predate the infection). Cell type and time point are not known. CDR3 DNA sequence: TGTGCCAGCAGCTTAGCGGAGGGATTGCCCCAGCATTTT. It is translated as CASSLAEGLPQHF. Combining the CDR3 with reference TRBV7-9 and TRBJ1-5 gives the whole variable domain DTGVSQNPRHKITKRGQNVTFRCDPISEHNRLYWYRQTLGQGPEFLTYFQNEAQLEKSRLLSDRFSAERPKGSFSTLEIQRTEQGDSAMYLCASSLAEGLPQHFGDGTRLSIL.